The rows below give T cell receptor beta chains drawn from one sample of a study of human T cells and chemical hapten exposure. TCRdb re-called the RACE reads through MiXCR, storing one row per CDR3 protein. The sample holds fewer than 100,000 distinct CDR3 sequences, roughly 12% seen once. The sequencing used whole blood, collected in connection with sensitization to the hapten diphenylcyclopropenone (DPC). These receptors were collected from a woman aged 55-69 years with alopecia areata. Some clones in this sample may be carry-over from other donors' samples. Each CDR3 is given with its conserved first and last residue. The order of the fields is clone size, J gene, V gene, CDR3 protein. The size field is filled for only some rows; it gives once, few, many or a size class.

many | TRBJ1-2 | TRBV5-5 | CASSTMQGPIGYTF
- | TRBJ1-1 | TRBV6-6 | CASSYARDRGKNTEAFF
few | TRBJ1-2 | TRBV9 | CASSPGTGFYGYTF
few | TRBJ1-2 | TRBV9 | CASSGGMSSGYTF
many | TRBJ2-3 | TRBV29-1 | CSVEEGTGTDTQYF
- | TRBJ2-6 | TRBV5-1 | CASSLAGTRSGANVLTF
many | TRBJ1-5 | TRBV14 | CASSQYSGQPQHF
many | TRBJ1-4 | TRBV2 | CASSLTGSNEKLFF
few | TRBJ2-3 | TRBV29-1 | CSVDYGRGTDTQYF
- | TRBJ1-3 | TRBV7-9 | CASSLDANSGNTIYF
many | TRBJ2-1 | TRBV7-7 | CASSQDRENEQFF
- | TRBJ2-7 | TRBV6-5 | CASSRDRGPVREQYF
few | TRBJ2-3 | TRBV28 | CASSLTGFTDTQYF
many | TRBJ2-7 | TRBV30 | CASGASEEQYF
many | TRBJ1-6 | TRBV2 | CASRDQGSPLHF
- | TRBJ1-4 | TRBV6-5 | CASSKQFINEKLFF
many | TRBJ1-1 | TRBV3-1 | CASSQDHGGYTEAFF
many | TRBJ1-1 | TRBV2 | CASSGPRNTEAFF
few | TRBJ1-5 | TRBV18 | CASSPGGQSNQPQHF
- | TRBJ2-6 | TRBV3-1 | CASSQDRQGAGANVLTF
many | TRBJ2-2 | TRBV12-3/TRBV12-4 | CASSPQLAGGTGELFF
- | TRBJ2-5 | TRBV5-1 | CASSPGTSGGETQYF
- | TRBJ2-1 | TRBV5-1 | CASSTLPGPVYNEQFF
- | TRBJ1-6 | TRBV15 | CATSRLQGPNSPLHF